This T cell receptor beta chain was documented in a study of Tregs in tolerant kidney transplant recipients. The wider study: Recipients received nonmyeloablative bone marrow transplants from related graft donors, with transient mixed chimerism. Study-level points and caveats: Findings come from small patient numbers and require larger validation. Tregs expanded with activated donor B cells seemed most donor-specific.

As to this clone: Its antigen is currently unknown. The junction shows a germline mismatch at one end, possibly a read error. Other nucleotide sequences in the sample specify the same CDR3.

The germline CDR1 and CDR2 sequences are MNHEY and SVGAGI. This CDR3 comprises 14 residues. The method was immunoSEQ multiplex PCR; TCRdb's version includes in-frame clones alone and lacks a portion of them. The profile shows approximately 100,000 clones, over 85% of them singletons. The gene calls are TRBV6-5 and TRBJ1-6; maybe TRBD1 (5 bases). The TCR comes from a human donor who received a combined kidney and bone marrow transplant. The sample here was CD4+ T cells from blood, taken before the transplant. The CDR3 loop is CASSYALRDSPLHF. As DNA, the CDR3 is TGTGCCAGCAGTTACGCCCTCAGGGATTCCCCCCTCCACTTT.